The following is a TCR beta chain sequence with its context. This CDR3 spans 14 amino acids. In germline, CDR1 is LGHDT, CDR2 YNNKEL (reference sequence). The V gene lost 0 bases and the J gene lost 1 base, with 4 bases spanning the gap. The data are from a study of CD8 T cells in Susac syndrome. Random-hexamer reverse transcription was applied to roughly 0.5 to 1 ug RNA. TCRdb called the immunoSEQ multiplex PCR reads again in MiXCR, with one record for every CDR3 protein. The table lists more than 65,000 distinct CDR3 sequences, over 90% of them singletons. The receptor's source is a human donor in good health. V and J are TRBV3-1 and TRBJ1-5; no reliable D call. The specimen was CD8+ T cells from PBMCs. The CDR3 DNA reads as TGTGCCAGCAGCCAAGATTGGAGCAATCAGCCCCAGCATTTT. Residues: CASSQDWSNQPQHF. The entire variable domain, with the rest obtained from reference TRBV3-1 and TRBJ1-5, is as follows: DTAVSQTPKYLVTQMGNDKSIKCEQNLGHDTMYWYKQDSKKFLKIMFSYNNKELIINETVPNRFSPKSPDKAHLNLHINSLELGDSAVYFCASSQDWSNQPQHFGDGTRLSIL.